Following are 26 T cell receptor beta chains from one sample sequenced in a study of control samples from healthy donors and cancer patients. Some clones are missing from TCRdb's copy, which holds only in-frame ones; the method was immunoSEQ multiplex PCR. The sample records about 110,000 clones, over 75% being singletons. The sequenced sample was PBMCs. These receptors were collected from a woman aged 55-69 years with lung cancer.

The V and J genes are TRBV6-1 and TRBJ2-2, with D perhaps TRBD2 (5 bases). Germline CDR1 MNHNS, CDR2 SASEGT. The germline V and J ends were trimmed by 3 bases and 0 bases, with 8 bases remaining between them. The length of the CDR3 is 15 residues. The CDR3, as DNA: TGTGCCAGCAGTGAGGGGAGCGCGAACACCGGGGAGCTGTTTTTT. It encodes CASSEGSANTGELFF.

V gene TRBV5-1 combines with J gene TRBJ1-1; D ambiguous. The CDR3 is 14 residues long. Germline assignment: CDR1 SGHRS and CDR2 YFSETQ. Trimming stripped 0 bases from V and 4 bases from J, with 10 bases between. CDR3 nucleotides: TGCGCCAGCAGCTTGGAGATCCCGAGCACTGAAGCTTTCTTT. Amino acid sequence: CASSLEIPSTEAFF.

This clone has just one count. CDR3 sequence: CASTSGGTVEAFF. The CDR3, as DNA: TGTGCCAGCACCTCAGGGGGGACAGTTGAAGCTTTCTTT. The chain links TRBV12-3 or TRBV12-4 to TRBJ1-1; 7 nucleotides align to TRBD1. With 7 bases clipped from V and 7 bases from J, the junction kept 9 bases outside the gene matches. The CDR3 length is 13 residues.

This sequence joins TRBV14 and TRBJ1-1, with 9 bases identical to TRBD1. The CDR3 is 15 residues long. With 2 bases clipped from V and 0 bases from J, the junction kept 1 base outside the gene matches. Per germline, CDR1 SGHDN and CDR2 FVKESK. CDR3 nucleotide sequence: TGTGCCAGCAGCCAATGGACAGGGGTGAACACTGAAGCTTTCTTT. It translates to CASSQWTGVNTEAFF.

This clone showed up just a few times. The chain combines TRBV10-3 with TRBJ2-5, with 9 bases matching TRBD1. CDR3 length: 13 amino acids. V shed 8 bases, J shed 4 bases, and the junction held 5 bases outside the gene matches. Germline V gene sequence: CDR1 ENHRY, CDR2 SYGVKD. The CDR3 DNA follows: TGTGCCATCGGGACAGGGCAAGGAGAGACCCAGTACTTC. It is translated as CAIGTGQGETQYF.

This clone was seen a single time. V usage is TRBV9 and J usage is TRBJ2-3, with D possibly matching TRBD2 (6 bases). Trimming took 3 bases from V and 1 from J, leaving 12 bases between them. Germline lookup yields CDR1 SGDLS and CDR2 YYNGEE. CDR3 size: 15 residues. This CDR3 reads CASSALADGTDTQYF. The CDR3 DNA reads as TGTGCCAGCAGCGCGTTAGCGGATGGCACAGATACGCAGTATTTT.

This clone appeared a single time. Germline and junction disagree at one end, which may indicate a read error. This rearrangement joins TRBV3-1 (or the pseudogene TRBV3-2) to TRBJ2-1; D not certain. Germline V gene lookup returns CDR1 LGHDT and CDR2 YNNKEL (reference sequence). CDR3 size: 16 residues. The CDR3 nucleotides are TGTGCCAGCAGCCAAGATTTCCTAGGTGGCTACAATGAGCGGTTCTTC. Its protein is CASSQDFLGGYNERFF.

Only a few counts were recorded for this clone. The gene calls are TRBV5-1 and TRBJ1-2, with 9 bases matching TRBD1. With V trimmed by 2 bases and J by 3 bases, 5 bases remained unmatched. CDR1 and CDR2 from the germline V gene are SGHRS and YFSETQ. This CDR3 contains 15 residues. CDR3 DNA sequence: TGCGCCAGCAGCTTCGGACAGGGGATGGACTATGGCTACACCTTC. It is translated as CASSFGQGMDYGYTF.

V and J are TRBV4-2 and TRBJ1-2; D is undetermined. CDR1 and CDR2 (germline): LGHNA, YNFKEQ. The CDR3 loop spans 15 amino acids. V lost 0 bases, J lost 8 bases, and 16 bases lay in between. The CDR3 sequence is CASSQEATSSRGYTF. CDR3 in DNA: TGTGCCAGCAGCCAAGAGGCGACATCTAGCCGGGGCTACACCTTC.

The V gene is TRBV7-2, the J gene TRBJ2-3; 14 bases are a match to TRBD2. Germline CDR1 SGHTA, CDR2 FQGNSA. V dropped 5 bases and J dropped 1; count of bases not matched to a gene: 2. The CDR3 is 16 amino acids. The chain's CDR3 is CASSEGLAGGTDTQYF. CDR3 DNA sequence: TGTGCCAGCAGCGAGGGACTAGCGGGGGGCACAGATACGCAGTATTTT.

V gene TRBV5-8 combines with J gene TRBJ1-2; D remains unclear. This CDR3 is 14 amino acids long. From germline, CDR1 is SGHTS and CDR2 YDEGEE. With 4 bases removed from V and 0 bases from J, the gap between germline ends came to 10 bases. The CDR3 DNA is TGTGCCAGCAGCAGCCTGGCTACTAACTATGGCTACACCTTC. Translating it yields CASSSLATNYGYTF.

This clone was detected only a few times. CDR3 bases: TGCGCCAGCAGCCCAAATAGCGGGAGAATCTACGAGCAGTACTTC. It codes for CASSPNSGRIYEQYF. The V gene is TRBV4-1, the J gene TRBJ2-7; 9 nucleotides line up with TRBD2. CDR3 length: 15 residues. Germline V gene data show CDR1 as MGHRA and CDR2 as YSYEKL. V shed 4 bases, J shed 3 bases, and the junction held 7 bases outside the gene matches.

The chain combines TRBV3-1 (or the pseudogene TRBV3-2) with TRBJ2-2, with a tentative D call TRBD1 (6 bases). V lost 0 bases and J lost 2, with 16 bases in between. The CDR3 has 18 residues. CDR1 and CDR2 (germline): LGHDT, YNNKEL (reference sequence). DNA for the CDR3: TGTGCCAGCAGCCAAGATAGAGGTGTACAGGGAAACACCGGGGAGCTGTTTTTT. Protein product: CASSQDRGVQGNTGELFF.

The CDR3 bases are TGTGCCAGTAGAAACGTCGACAGGGCGGATGGCTACACCTTC. Protein sequence: CASRNVDRADGYTF. The V gene is TRBV19, the J gene TRBJ1-2; 7 positions agree with TRBD1. With V trimmed by 6 bases and J by 6 bases, 10 bases remained unmatched. This CDR3 region has 14 residues. Germline CDR1 and CDR2: LNHDA and SQIVND (reference sequence).

The genes are TRBV29-1 and TRBJ2-5; weak D call: TRBD1 (5 bases). V was shortened by 4 bases and J by 0 bases, with 12 bases between the two germline ends. The CDR3 covers 14 residues. Germline CDR1 and CDR2: SQVTM and ANQGSEA. The CDR3 here is CSVGVARDQETQYF. CDR3 coding DNA: TGCAGCGTTGGTGTGGCCAGGGACCAAGAGACCCAGTACTTC.

The chain has TRBV3-1 (or the pseudogene TRBV3-2) and TRBJ1-1; D gene unclear. Trimming stripped 1 base from V and 1 base from J, with 10 bases between. Germline V CDR1 and CDR2: LGHDT, YNNKEL (reference sequence). The CDR3 runs to 15 residues. CDR3 sequence reads: CASSQGYSPNTEAFF. The DNA of the CDR3 is TGTGCCAGCAGCCAAGGTTACAGTCCGAACACTGAAGCTTTCTTT.

The V call is TRBV6-2 or TRBV6-3, the J call TRBJ2-2; 7 bases fit TRBD2. V was pared by 6 bases and J by 4 bases, with 8 bases of the junction left unmatched. Germline V gene sequence: CDR1 MNHEY, CDR2 SVGEGT. CDR3 size: 15 residues. The CDR3 sequence is CASSQTSSPTGELFF. The DNA of the CDR3 is TGTGCCAGCAGCCAGACTAGCTCGCCCACCGGGGAGCTGTTTTTT.

The chain carries TRBV2 and TRBJ1-1; D is unclear. Germline values: CDR1 SNHLY, CDR2 FYNNEI. Trimming cost V 5 bases and J 5 bases, with 12 bases left between them. The CDR3 contains 13 residues. Here the CDR3 DNA reads TGTGCCAGCAGTATGCCGGGAAGGACTGAAGCTTTCTTT. This gives the protein CASSMPGRTEAFF.

The chain combines TRBV5-4 with TRBJ2-2; TRBD2 matches at 7 bases. The CDR3 has 13 amino acids. Trimming removed 7 bases from V and 6 bases from J; junction bases left unmatched: 6. Germline-derived CDR1 and CDR2 are SGHNT and YYREEE (reference sequence). Here the CDR3 reads CASFGEGAGELFF. CDR3 in DNA: TGTGCCAGCTTCGGGGAGGGAGCCGGGGAGCTGTTTTTT.

This rearrangement joins TRBV3-1 (or the pseudogene TRBV3-2) to TRBJ2-7; D possibly corresponds to TRBD2 (6 bases). CDR3 size: 14 residues. Trimming took 1 base from V and 2 from J, leaving 9 bases between them. Germline CDR1 is LGHDT and CDR2 is YNNKEL (reference sequence). The CDR3 region has the DNA TGTGCCAGCAGCCAAGCGACTAGAGCCTACGAGCAGTACTTC. Protein: CASSQATRAYEQYF.

The genes are TRBV6-5 and TRBJ2-2; perhaps TRBD2 as D (5 bases). The CDR3 spans 15 residues. Germline assignment: CDR1 MNHEY and CDR2 SVGAGI. With 7 bases removed from V and 2 bases from J, the gap between germline ends came to 14 bases. The CDR3 is CASTLNGGNTGELFF. Written as DNA, the CDR3 is TGTGCCAGCACCCTGAACGGAGGTAACACCGGGGAGCTGTTTTTT.

In this sample, this clone turned up once. This chain uses TRBV6-5 with TRBJ2-1; 11 positions agree with TRBD2. V shed 7 bases and J 2 bases; nucleotides not matched to a gene: 4. Germline V gene lookup returns CDR1 MNHEY and CDR2 SVGAGI. There are 15 residues in the CDR3. For the CDR3, the DNA is TGTGCCAGCATCGCGACTAGCGGGGCCTACAATGAGCAGTTCTTC. Amino acid sequence: CASIATSGAYNEQFF.

CDR3 bases: TGTGCCAGCAGCGCAAGAACCGTGGTAGCGGGGTCGAACACAGATACGCAGTATTTT. Translating gives CASSARTVVAGSNTDTQYF. The chain uses TRBV9 and TRBJ2-3; the match to TRBD2 covers 8 bases. V lost 3 bases, J lost 2 bases, and 17 bases stayed unmatched. The CDR3 is 19 residues long. Germline CDR1 and CDR2: SGDLS and YYNGEE. Drawing the rest from reference TRBV9 and TRBJ2-3, the complete variable domain is DSGVTQTPKHLITATGQRVTLRCSPRSGDLSVYWYQQSLDQGLQFLIQYYNGEERAKGNILERFSAQQFPDLHSELNLSSLELGDSALYFCASSARTVVAGSNTDTQYFGPGTRLTVL.

The chain employs TRBV3-1 (or the pseudogene TRBV3-2) and TRBJ1-3; 7 nucleotides agree with TRBD1. V trimming: 2 bases; J trimming: 2 bases; junction bases outside the gene matches: 6. The CDR3 covers 16 residues. CDR1 and CDR2 (germline): LGHDT, YNNKEL (reference sequence). In nucleotides, the CDR3 is TGTGCCAGCAGCCAATCCTGGGACAGTACTGGAAACACCATATATTTT. The encoded protein is CASSQSWDSTGNTIYF.

The chain couples TRBV19 to TRBJ2-1; D might be TRBD1 or TRBD2, each matching 5 bases. Per germline, CDR1 LNHDA and CDR2 SQIVND (reference sequence). Trimming shortened V by 4 bases and J by 8 bases, and 18 bases separated the two germline ends. The CDR3 length is 15 residues. The CDR3 DNA follows: TGTGCCAGTAGTACCGGGACCCTGAAAAGCGATGAGCAGTTCTTC. This translates into CASSTGTLKSDEQFF.

The chain joins TRBV7-3 to TRBJ2-2; 9 bases fit TRBD2. Germline V gives CDR1 SGHTA, CDR2 FQGTGA. The CDR3 consists of 16 residues. V was pared by 5 bases and J by 7 bases, with 11 bases of the junction left unmatched. CDR3 region: CASSPSGGLGSGELFF. DNA for the CDR3: TGTGCCAGCAGCCCGAGCGGGGGGCTGGGTAGCGGGGAGCTGTTTTTT.